This T cell receptor beta chain came from a study of CD8+ T cells in alopecia areata (dated by TCRdb to the late 2010s). Background on the whole study: The study used high-throughput TCRbeta sequencing to examine T cell clonal expansion in alopecia areata, in both the C3H/HeJ mouse model and human patients. Scalp tissue and sorted CD4+ and CD8+ peripheral blood T cells from patchy and totalis/universalis alopecia areata patients and from healthy controls were covered by human TCRbeta sequencing. Scalp clonality was compared across normal scalp (n=4), patchy alopecia areata scalp (n=8), and alopecia totalis/universalis scalp (n=8). The RNA source kit depended on sample type: the PAXgene miRNA kit for fixed scalp, the miRNeasy kit for PBMCs, and the RNeasy kit for mouse skin. immunoSEQ multiplex PCR using 35 Vbeta forward primers and 13 Jbeta reverse primers was used to amplify TCRbeta CDR3 regions.

Germline trimming amounts to 2 bases on V and 5 bases on J, with 7 as the count of junction bases outside the gene matches. Sequences ENHRY (CDR1) and SYGVKD (CDR2) are obtained from the germline V gene. The CDR3 contains 15 residues, cysteine and phenylalanine counted. The sequence is cut down to CDR3 DNA, 45 bases in frame from base 1. In five patients from the biomarker study, CD4+ cells were sorted further to obtain CD25+CD127- cells. Lesional scalp punch biopsies and peripheral blood were collected from alopecia areata patients. PBMCs were isolated by density centrifugation and stained for CD3, CD4 and CD8, and CD4+ and CD8+ T cells were sorted on a FACSAria. Alopecia areata patients who were not treated were recruited through a multicenter biomarker study. The paper's findings and limits, for the study overall: Lesional scalp, especially in alopecia totalis/universalis, showed higher clonality and more expanded CD8+ clones than normal scalp, suggesting antigenic drive. Scalp TCR repertoire analysis is complicated because resident alphabeta T cells in normal human skin are also sequenced, whereas mouse skin is dominated by gammadelta T cells. Shared TCR sequences between patients were less evident than in mice, which may be partly attributable to HLA diversity in the patient population.

Of note for this clone: It lacks a known antigen. No quality values exist for individual bases; no much larger clone is one base distant.

The library was prepared using the immunoSEQ multiplex PCR assay. RNA was extracted from all samples and reverse transcribed into cDNA as template for TCR sequencing. First-strand cDNA was synthesized with SuperScript III using a 2:1 mix of oligo-dT and random hexamers. Amplification bias was assessed with a synthetic immune receptor repertoire, and residual bias was removed computationally. The published analysis was carried out like this. Raw reads were preprocessed to remove errors, and CDR3 was defined according to IMGT conventions as the region from the conserved cysteine to phenylalanine. Clonality was calculated as 1 minus Shannon entropy normalized by log2 of the number of productive unique TCRs. Scalp TCRbeta sequences were cross-referenced with sorted blood CD4 and CD8 repertoires so that the CD4 or CD8 identity of scalp clones could be inferred. Not all clones reach the TCRdb copy of this immuneACCESS table, which keeps in-frame sequences only. Checked studies attribute under half of the gap to unresolved V genes and leave the rest unexplained. The V and J calls and clone size are taken from that table; D and trimming were inferred from the DNA. A total of roughly 40,000 clones appear in this sample, around 50% of them only once. Jointly, the top ten make up over 1.5% of the sample.

The sequenced sample was CD4+ Tregs sorted from blood. The V and J genes are TRBV10-3 and TRBJ2-5; the junction holds 8 bases that match TRBD2. The source of this sequence is a human donor with alopecia areata. The CDR3 protein sequence reads: CAISETSGTRETQYF. The DNA is as follows: TGTGCCATCAGTGAGACTAGCGGAACACGGGAGACCCAGTACTTC.